This T cell receptor (beta chain) stems from a study of blood T cell repertoires in COVID-19. On the study more broadly: Material from acute and convalescent COVID-19 was sourced from the United States, Italy and Spain.

Repertoires were generated with immunoSEQ multiplex PCR, while TCRdb's copy carries only in-frame clones and drops some. The sample holds a few hundred thousand clones, 88% seen once. In germline, CDR1 is SEHNR, CDR2 FQNEAQ (reference sequence). Between the trimmed V and J ends, which lost 6 bases and 8 bases, there was a span of 20 bases. This CDR3 is built from 16 residues. Sequencing was done on a sample of PBMCs or T cells enriched from blood (not recorded which). The clonotype was recovered from a woman between 40 and 55 years old who had recovered from COVID-19. V gene TRBV7-9 combines with J gene TRBJ2-6; weak D call: TRBD1 (5 bases). Here the CDR3 DNA reads TGTGCCAGCAGACCGACGGTGGGAAACAGGTCCAACGTCCTGACTTTC. Translated: CASRPTVGNRSNVLTF.